This is a list of T cell receptor beta chains from one sample in a study of cytomegalovirus exposure and HLA in healthy donors. The assay was immunoSEQ multiplex PCR, and TCRdb's table has in-frame clones only and misses some. Here the sample spans about 60,000 clones, around three quarters being singletons. The sequenced sample consisted of PBMCs. The receptors derive from a woman aged 40 to 55 in good health and CMV-seropositive. CDR3s leave out the opening cysteine and the closing phenylalanine or tryptophan.

V gene	J gene	CDR3 protein
TRBV19	TRBJ1-2	ASDDRDMRGYT
TRBV10-3	TRBJ2-4	ATSGAGAGKNIQY
TRBV5-1	TRBJ1-2	ASSLRQGYGYT
TRBV6-5	TRBJ1-1	ASSYFVTGLNTEAF
TRBV6-1	TRBJ2-7	ASSDGQGAGEQY
TRBV6-1	TRBJ2-2	ATPRVTGELF
TRBV7-2	TRBJ1-2	ASSRGGMNGYT
TRBV18	TRBJ1-5	ASSPLRDRQPQH
TRBV21-1	TRBJ1-5	ASIHRVKSLNQPQH
TRBV13	TRBJ1-1	ASSPQRVGAF
TRBV7-9	TRBJ1-2	ASRSGQAYGYT
TRBV4-3	TRBJ2-5	ASSQDFGAQY
TRBV11-2	TRBJ2-5	ASSADRGLETQY
TRBV19	TRBJ1-5	ASRVGQGNQPQH
TRBV27	TRBJ2-7	ASSRAAGGEQY
TRBV19	TRBJ1-5	ASSMRLARGLRQPQH
TRBV11-2	TRBJ1-6	ASSLAALPGPNSPLH
TRBV13	TRBJ1-2	ASSLAGRNYGYT
TRBV7-2	TRBJ2-3	ASSFRLAGITDTQY
TRBV19	TRBJ2-1	ASNLRGLAGGRNEQF
TRBV5-1	TRBJ1-4	ASSWTGGTNEKLF
TRBV6-1	TRBJ1-4	ASSEFPRGGNEKLF
TRBV28	TRBJ1-2	ASLRGIGTDYGYT
TRBV4-3	TRBJ2-2	ASSPRQGNTGELF
TRBV11-2	TRBJ2-7	ASSLVIGEQY
TRBV5-6	TRBJ2-7	ASSLFGGSEGQQY
TRBV5-1	TRBJ1-2	ASSLGTGALKVYGYT
TRBV7-8	TRBJ2-2	ASSLVGAYTGELF
TRBV4-3	TRBJ1-3	ASSQDPRDRVISLRNTIY
TRBV29-1	TRBJ1-1	SVGGGINKNTEAF